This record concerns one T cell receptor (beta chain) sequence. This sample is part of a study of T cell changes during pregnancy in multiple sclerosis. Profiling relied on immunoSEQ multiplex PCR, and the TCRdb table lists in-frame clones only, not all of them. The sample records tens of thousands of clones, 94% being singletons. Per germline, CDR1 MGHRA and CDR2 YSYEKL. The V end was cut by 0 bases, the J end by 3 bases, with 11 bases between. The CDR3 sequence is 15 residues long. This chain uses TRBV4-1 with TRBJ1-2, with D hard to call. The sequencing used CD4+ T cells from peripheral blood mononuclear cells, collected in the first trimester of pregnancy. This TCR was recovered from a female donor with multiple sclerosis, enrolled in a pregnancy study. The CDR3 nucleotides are TGCGCCAGCAGCCAAGAGGTCGGCGGGTACTATGGCTACACCTTC. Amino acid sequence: CASSQEVGGYYGYTF.